This T cell receptor (beta chain) is drawn from a study of T cells in localized non-small cell lung cancer. V gave up 2 bases and J gave up 7 bases, with 5 bases separating them. CDR3 length: 12 residues. CDR1 is MNHEY, CDR2 SVGAGI, per germline. Measured with immunoSEQ multiplex PCR; TCRdb has only the in-frame clones, and not every one. The table records about 70,000 clones, 84% of them present only once. This sequence was found in a female donor over 55 with stage I lung adenocarcinoma. The V and J genes are TRBV6-5 and TRBJ2-2; D gene unclear. Sequencing was performed on peripheral blood, taken before any cancer treatment. The CDR3 spells CASSYLGGELFF. CDR3 nucleotide sequence: TGTGCCAGCAGTTACCTTGGCGGGGAGCTGTTTTTT.